This is a list of T cell receptor beta chains from one sample in a study of T-cell memory formation after mild COVID-19. TCRdb processed the 5' RACE reads anew with MiXCR; each CDR3 protein has one entry. The profile shows some 450,000 distinct CDR3 sequences, 15% to 25% of them singletons. Source material: PBMCs or a T cell subset sorted from them (not recorded which). These receptors were collected from an adult woman who had mild COVID-19 (a few samples of this study predate the infection). Cell type and time point are not known. The CDR3 runs from the conserved cysteine through the conserved F or W. A D gene is named only where the DNA matches it firmly. Not all rows give a size; the values are once, few, many and, for expanded clones, a class.

d_call,cdr3_length,v_call,clone_size,j_call,cdr3_nt,cdr3_aa
TRBD2,15,TRBV5-1,few,TRBJ2-2,TGCGCCAGCACCGGAGCGGGAGAGGACACCGGGGAGCTGTTTTTT,CASTGAGEDTGELFF
TRBD1,15,TRBV3-1,few,TRBJ1-2,TGTGCCAGCAGCCAAGCCGAGACAGGGGGATATGGCTACACCTTC,CASSQAETGGYGYTF
NA,16,TRBV10-3,few,TRBJ2-1,TGTGCCACCCGATCAATTGAGGGAAGCTCCTACAATGAGCAGTTCTTC,CATRSIEGSSYNEQFF
TRBD1,15,TRBV7-3,few,TRBJ2-7,TGTGCCAGCAGCTTAATGGGACAGGGTTCCTACGAGCAGTACTTC,CASSLMGQGSYEQYF
NA,12,TRBV10-3,NA,TRBJ2-5,TGTGCCATCAGTGACCTAGAAGAGACCCAGTACTTC,CAISDLEETQYF
TRBD2,16,TRBV7-3,few,TRBJ2-3,TGTGCCAGCAGCGCCGTACTAGCGGGAGACACAGATACGCAGTATTTT,CASSAVLAGDTDTQYF
NA,13,TRBV2,NA,TRBJ2-1,TGTGCCAGCATTGACCGGGATTACAATGAGCAGTTCTTC,CASIDRDYNEQFF
NA,17,TRBV7-8,few,TRBJ2-5,TGTGCCAGCAGCTTAGTAGTTCCGGGGGCTGGTGAAGAGACCCAGTACTTC,CASSLVVPGAGEETQYF
TRBD2,17,TRBV6-6,few,TRBJ2-3,TGTGCCAGCAGTTACGCTTTAGCGGGAGGTCTGGGAGATACGCAGTATTTT,CASSYALAGGLGDTQYF
NA,13,TRBV29-1,few,TRBJ2-3,TGCAGCGTTGGGCCGGGGGCCCAAGATACGCAGTATTTT,CSVGPGAQDTQYF
NA,15,TRBV7-8,few,TRBJ2-3,TGTGCCAGCAGACCGAGACTAGGATTTACGGGGACGCAGTATTTT,CASRPRLGFTGTQYF
TRBD1,14,TRBV5-5,few,TRBJ2-7,TGTGCCAGCAGCCATTTAACAGGGGCCTACGAGCAGTACTTC,CASSHLTGAYEQYF
NA,17,TRBV6-2/TRBV6-3,few,TRBJ2-5,TGTGCCAGCAGGCCTTTCGGGCGTGGATTGGATAGAGAGACCCAGTACTTC,CASRPFGRGLDRETQYF
NA,14,TRBV5-1,few,TRBJ2-3,TGCGCCAGCAGCCGTAGGGACGGCACAGATACGCAGTATTTT,CASSRRDGTDTQYF
NA,13,TRBV6-5,NA,TRBJ2-3,TGTGCCAGCAGTTTTTACGCCGACGATACGCAGTATTTT,CASSFYADDTQYF
NA,11,TRBV5-1,few,TRBJ2-1,TGCGCCAGCAAGGGAAAGGAGCCCCCTTTCTTC,CASKGKEPPFF
NA,15,TRBV20-1,many,TRBJ1-2,TGCAGTGCACCCCTTTCCGCGGCCCCCGCCTATGGCTACACCTTC,CSAPLSAAPAYGYTF
NA,15,TRBV5-4,NA,TRBJ2-2,TGTGCCAGCCAACCGGACGGCGGCGGCACCGGGGAGCTGTTTTTT,CASQPDGGGTGELFF
TRBD2,15,TRBV7-8,NA,TRBJ2-3,TGTGCCAGCAGCGGCCGGGGGGGTAGCACAGATACGCAGTATTTT,CASSGRGGSTDTQYF
TRBD2,17,TRBV5-1,NA,TRBJ2-1,TGCGCCAGCAGCTCCGCGACTAGCGGGCTCTCCTACAATGAGCAGTTCTTC,CASSSATSGLSYNEQFF
NA,16,TRBV18,NA,TRBJ1-1,TGTGCCAGCTCAAAAACAGGTGCGGGGGAAAACACTGAAGCTTTCTTT,CASSKTGAGENTEAFF
TRBD2,15,TRBV4-2,NA,TRBJ2-1,TGTGCCAGCACCTTAGCGGGGGGGTGGTACAATGAGCAGTTCTTC,CASTLAGGWYNEQFF
NA,13,TRBV24-1,NA,TRBJ2-3,TGTGCCACCAGAAACAGACAGCTAGGTGCGCAGTATTTT,CATRNRQLGAQYF
TRBD2,16,TRBV2,NA,TRBJ2-5,TGTGCCAGCAGTGCAGGTAGCGGGAGGACCCAAGAGACCCAGTACTTC,CASSAGSGRTQETQYF
TRBD1,18,TRBV4-1,NA,TRBJ2-1,TGCGCCAGCAGCCAAGTTGATTCTTGGGTCAGGGGGCAGGAGGAGCAGTTCTTC,CASSQVDSWVRGQEEQFF
NA,13,TRBV25-1,few,TRBJ1-2,TGTGCCAGCAGTCCTACCCTGTCTGGCAGTCGCACCTTC,CASSPTLSGSRTF
NA,15,TRBV27,NA,TRBJ1-1,TGTGCCAGCACCAACCGACAAGGGGTTGTAACTGAAGCTTTCTTT,CASTNRQGVVTEAFF
NA,17,TRBV24-1,many,TRBJ2-7,TGTGCCACCAGTGATTCGAGAATGGGACTTTCCGCCTACGAGCAGTACTTC,CATSDSRMGLSAYEQYF
NA,14,TRBV6-1,NA,TRBJ2-5,TGTGCCAGCATAACAATGGGGGGCCAAGAGACCCAGTACTTC,CASITMGGQETQYF
NA,15,TRBV27,few,TRBJ1-4,TGTGCCAGCAGTTGGGGACACAGCGGTTCGGAAAAACTGTTTTTT,CASSWGHSGSEKLFF
NA,13,TRBV7-7,NA,TRBJ1-1,TGTGCTAGCAGCTCCGGGGGCATGGCTGAAGCTTTCTTT,CASSSGGMAEAFF
NA,15,TRBV10-3,few,TRBJ1-1,TGTGCCATCAGTGAGTCCGGGTCAGGGGAATACAAAGCTTTCTTT,CAISESGSGEYKAFF
NA,13,TRBV20-1,NA,TRBJ1-2,TGCAGTGCCCACCGGGGGCTATACTATGGCTACACCTTC,CSAHRGLYYGYTF
NA,13,TRBV24-1,NA,TRBJ2-2,TGTGCCACCAGTGCGGGAAGGTCCGGGGAGCTGTTTTTT,CATSAGRSGELFF
TRBD2,14,TRBV7-9,NA,TRBJ2-7,TGTGCCATCAGCCCCCATCCGGGGGGCTACGAGCAGTACTTC,CAISPHPGGYEQYF
TRBD1,17,TRBV11-2,few,TRBJ2-5,TGTGCCAGCAGCTCCTCAGGGGACAGGCTTACCCAAGAGACCCAGTACTTC,CASSSSGDRLTQETQYF
TRBD1,14,TRBV7-8,many,TRBJ2-1,TGTGCCAGCAGCATGGACAGGGCGTCCAATGAGCAGTTCTTC,CASSMDRASNEQFF
NA,16,TRBV24-1,NA,TRBJ2-1,TGTGCCACCAGTGATTTGAATCCATCGGGAGCGGATCAGCAGTTCTTC,CATSDLNPSGADQQFF
TRBD2,18,TRBV11-2,NA,TRBJ2-1,TGTGCCAGCAGCTTAGAGCTTATAGCGGGGGGTCCCAGCCTTGAGCAGTTCTTC,CASSLELIAGGPSLEQFF
TRBD2,14,TRBV12-3/TRBV12-4,few,TRBJ2-5,TGTGCCAGCATGGGCGGGAGTGGACAAGAGACCCAGTACTTC,CASMGGSGQETQYF
TRBD2,18,TRBV27,many,TRBJ2-2,TGTGCCAGCAGTTTTTTAGCGGGGGGCCCGGCGAACACCGGGGAGCTGTTTTTT,CASSFLAGGPANTGELFF
NA,12,TRBV6-5,NA,TRBJ1-2,TGTGCCAGCAGTTACTCGGGCTGGGGCTACACCTTC,CASSYSGWGYTF
NA,15,TRBV12-3/TRBV12-4,NA,TRBJ2-7,TGTGCCAGCCTCTTCTCGGCAGGGGACCCCTACGAGCAGTACTTC,CASLFSAGDPYEQYF
NA,14,TRBV12-3/TRBV12-4,many,TRBJ2-5,TGTGCCAGCAGTCGACAGGCGGCGACGGAGACCCAGTACTTC,CASSRQAATETQYF
NA,14,TRBV11-2,NA,TRBJ2-3,TGTGCCAGCAGCTTAGATCGATCGGGCGTAGGGCAGTATTTT,CASSLDRSGVGQYF